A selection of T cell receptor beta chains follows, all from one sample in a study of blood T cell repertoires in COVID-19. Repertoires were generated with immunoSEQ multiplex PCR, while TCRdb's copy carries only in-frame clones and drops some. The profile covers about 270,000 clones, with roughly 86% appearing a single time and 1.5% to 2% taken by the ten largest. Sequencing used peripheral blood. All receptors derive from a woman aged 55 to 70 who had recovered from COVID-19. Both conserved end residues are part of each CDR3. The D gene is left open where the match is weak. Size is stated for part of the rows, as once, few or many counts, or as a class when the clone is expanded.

CASRGDTEAFF TGTGCCAGCCGGGGGGACACTGAAGCTTTCTTT - TRBV4-2 - TRBJ1-1
CASSLTTMEKLFF TGTGCCAGCAGCTTAACTACAATGGAAAAACTGTTTTTT - TRBV7-3 once TRBJ1-4
CASNRDRGYEQYF TGTGCCAGTAACCGGGACAGGGGCTACGAGCAGTACTTC TRBD1 TRBV19 - TRBJ2-7
CASSLGAAGNTIYF TGTGCCAGCAGCTTGGGAGCGGCTGGAAACACCATATATTTT - TRBV5-4 - TRBJ1-3
CASSYSISGDNEQFF TGTGCCAGCAGTTACTCGATTAGCGGGGACAATGAGCAGTTCTTC TRBD2 TRBV6-5 - TRBJ2-1
CASSLVGTGVHEQYF TGTGCCAGCAGCTTAGTTGGGACAGGGGTACACGAGCAGTACTTC TRBD1 TRBV7-2 - TRBJ2-7
CASSEYLNTEAFF TGTGCCAGCAGTGAATATTTGAACACTGAAGCTTTCTTT - TRBV2 - TRBJ1-1
CATSRITGIASPLHF TGTGCCACCAGCAGAATAACAGGGATTGCTTCACCCCTCCACTTT - TRBV15 - TRBJ1-6
CASSMTGNTEAFF TGTGCCAGTAGTATGACAGGGAACACTGAAGCTTTCTTT - TRBV19 - TRBJ1-1
CASFSGSAGSNQPQHF TGTGCCAGTTTTTCCGGGAGCGCTGGTAGCAATCAGCCCCAGCATTTT - TRBV19 - TRBJ1-5
CASSSPQGYGYTF TGTGCCAGCAGCTCCCCCCAGGGTTATGGCTACACCTTC - TRBV5-6 - TRBJ1-2
CASSPVPDSYEQYF TGTGCCAGCAGCCCCGTTCCGGACAGCTACGAGCAGTACTTC - TRBV5-4 - TRBJ2-7
CASSQGFPTEPQHF TGTGCCAGCAGCCAAGGATTCCCCACTGAGCCCCAGCATTTT - TRBV3-1/TRBV3-2 - TRBJ1-5
CASSSRDIAIAKNIQYF TGTGCCAGCAGTTCCCGGGACATCGCTATAGCCAAAAACATTCAGTACTTC - TRBV13 few TRBJ2-4
CASSLDRGGQPQHF TGTGCCAGCAGTTTAGACAGGGGTGGCCAGCCCCAGCATTTT TRBD1 TRBV27 - TRBJ1-5
CASSLRETGELFF TGTGCCAGCAGTTTAAGGGAGACCGGGGAGCTGTTTTTT - TRBV12-3/TRBV12-4 - TRBJ2-2
CASKREADTQYF TGTGCCAGCAAAAGGGAGGCAGATACGCAGTATTTT - TRBV2 once TRBJ2-3
CASNRTGGAFGYTF TGTGCCAGCAACCGGACAGGGGGCGCGTTTGGCTACACCTTC - TRBV21-1 - TRBJ1-2
CASSVTSGGHEQFF TGCGCCAGCAGCGTAACTAGCGGGGGACATGAGCAGTTCTTC TRBD2 TRBV5-1 once TRBJ2-1
CASSLRDRYNYGYTF TGTGCCAGCTCCCTCCGGGACAGATATAACTATGGCTACACCTTC TRBD1 TRBV18 once TRBJ1-2
CASSPRTDRERQFF TGTGCCAGCAGCCCGCGGACAGACCGGGAAAGGCAGTTCTTC - TRBV7-9 - TRBJ2-1
CAIKGLWYEQYF TGTGCCATCAAGGGGCTTTGGTACGAGCAGTACTTC - TRBV10-3 - TRBJ2-7
CASSLSGNTEAFF TGTGCCAGCAGCTTAAGCGGAAACACTGAAGCTTTCTTT - TRBV7-9 - TRBJ1-1
CASSLDGGRSDTQYF TGCGCCAGCAGCTTGGATGGGGGCCGGTCAGATACGCAGTATTTT - TRBV5-1 - TRBJ2-3
CASSTPGSGNTIYF TGTGCCAGCAGTACACCGGGTTCTGGAAACACCATATATTTT - TRBV28 - TRBJ1-3
CASSQDDRVSGYTF TGTGCCAGCAGCCAAGATGACAGGGTTTCGGGCTACACCTTC TRBD1 TRBV3-1/TRBV3-2 - TRBJ1-2
CASSLGGLAGGTDTQYF TGTGCCAGCAGCTTAGGAGGGCTAGCGGGGGGCACAGATACGCAGTATTTT TRBD2 TRBV7-3 - TRBJ2-3
CASSSAGPNSPLHF TGTGCCAGCAGCTCCGCAGGGCCTAATTCACCCCTCCACTTT - TRBV9 - TRBJ1-6
CASRLTGASNSPLHF TGTGCCAGTAGACTCACAGGGGCCAGTAATTCACCCCTCCACTTT TRBD1 TRBV19 - TRBJ1-6
CASSYSYEQYF TGCGCCAGCAGTTACTCCTACGAGCAGTACTTC - TRBV5-1 - TRBJ2-7
CASSPGQRDEQFF TGTGCCAGCTCGCCCGGACAGAGGGATGAGCAGTTCTTC - TRBV18 - TRBJ2-1
CARRCYKPGQGATGRNQPQHF TGTGCCAGAAGATGTTACAAACCGGGACAGGGGGCAACCGGGAGGAATCAGCCCCAGCATTTT TRBD1 TRBV5-3 once TRBJ1-5
CASTTQEYYGYTF TGTGCCAGCACTACACAGGAATACTATGGCTACACCTTC - TRBV12-3/TRBV12-4 - TRBJ1-2
CASSQGIQGAKNYGYTF TGTGCCAGCAGCCAAGGGATACAGGGGGCTAAAAACTATGGCTACACCTTC TRBD1 TRBV3-1/TRBV3-2 - TRBJ1-2
CASSAGFQNYGYTF TGTGCCAGCAGCGCGGGGTTCCAAAACTATGGCTACACCTTC - TRBV5-6 - TRBJ1-2
CASSHGLAGATTSYEQYF TGTGCCAGCAGCCACGGACTAGCGGGGGCCACTACCTCCTACGAGCAGTACTTC TRBD2 TRBV4-2 - TRBJ2-7
CASSPSGHSNNEQFF TGTGCCAGCTCACCGTCGGGACATTCCAACAATGAGCAGTTCTTC - TRBV18 - TRBJ2-1
CATSSSNDGGQYF TGTGCCACCAGCAGTTCCAACGACGGAGGGCAGTATTTT - TRBV15 - TRBJ2-3
CASNLGEGTEAFF TGTGCCAGCAATCTCGGGGAGGGCACTGAAGCTTTCTTT - TRBV3-1/TRBV3-2 - TRBJ1-1
CASSPVRGGTYNEQFF TGTGCCAGCTCACCAGTTCGGGGGGGGACCTACAATGAGCAGTTCTTC TRBD2 TRBV18 - TRBJ2-1
CASRSTPARDTQYF TGTGCCAGCAGGTCAACCCCAGCGAGGGATACGCAGTATTTT - TRBV2 - TRBJ2-3
CAISESPSGKQETQYF TGTGCCATCAGTGAGTCTCCTAGCGGGAAGCAAGAGACCCAGTACTTC TRBD2 TRBV10-3 - TRBJ2-5
CAISESRQPREAQYF TGTGCCATCAGTGAGTCGAGGCAACCTAGAGAGGCCCAGTACTTC - TRBV10-3 - TRBJ2-5
CASSLEGVWTGTEAFF TGTGCCAGCAGCTTAGAAGGGGTATGGACGGGTACTGAAGCTTTCTTT - TRBV11-1 - TRBJ1-1
CASSRAGGETQYF TGTGCCAGCAGTAGAGCGGGGGGAGAGACCCAGTACTTC TRBD2 TRBV25-1 - TRBJ2-5
CASSRTRSQETQYF TGTGCCAGCAGCCGGACACGAAGCCAAGAGACCCAGTACTTC - TRBV9 - TRBJ2-5
CASSQEGGFGSYNEQFF TGTGCCAGCAGCCAAGAAGGCGGGTTTGGCTCCTACAATGAGCAGTTCTTC - TRBV4-2 - TRBJ2-1
CASSLVGLYNEQFF TGTGCCAGCAGCTTAGTCGGTTTATACAATGAGCAGTTCTTC - TRBV7-2 - TRBJ2-1
CASRPLAGPTDTQYF TGTGCCAGCAGGCCACTAGCGGGGCCCACAGATACGCAGTATTTT TRBD2 TRBV28 - TRBJ2-3
CAISANSAGQGGEKLFF TGTGCCATCAGTGCCAACTCCGCGGGACAGGGGGGTGAAAAACTGTTTTTT TRBD1 TRBV10-3 - TRBJ1-4
CASSTTGGQQPQHF TGTGCCAGTAGTACGACAGGGGGCCAACAGCCCCAGCATTTT TRBD1 TRBV19 few TRBJ1-5
CASSQSAGTNEKLFF TGTGCCAGCAGCCAATCGGCAGGGACTAATGAAAAACTGTTTTTT - TRBV14 - TRBJ1-4